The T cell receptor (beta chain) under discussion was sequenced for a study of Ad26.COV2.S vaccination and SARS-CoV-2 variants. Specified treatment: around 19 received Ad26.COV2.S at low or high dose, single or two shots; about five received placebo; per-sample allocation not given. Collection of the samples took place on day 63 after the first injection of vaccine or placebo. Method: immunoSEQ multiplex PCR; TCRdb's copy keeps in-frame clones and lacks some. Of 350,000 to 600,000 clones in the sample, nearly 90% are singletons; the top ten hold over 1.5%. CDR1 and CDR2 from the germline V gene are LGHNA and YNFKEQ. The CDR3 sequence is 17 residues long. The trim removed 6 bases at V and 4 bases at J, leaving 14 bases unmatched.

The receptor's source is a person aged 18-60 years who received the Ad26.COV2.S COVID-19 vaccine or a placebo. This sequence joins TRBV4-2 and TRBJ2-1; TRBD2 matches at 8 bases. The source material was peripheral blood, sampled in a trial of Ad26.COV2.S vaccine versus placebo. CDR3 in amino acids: CASRQTEAGGSYNEQFF. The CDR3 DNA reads TGTGCCAGCAGACAAACTGAGGCGGGAGGTTCGTACAATGAGCAGTTCTTC.